This TCR beta chain was recorded in a study of T cell changes during pregnancy in multiple sclerosis. Germline V gene sequence: CDR1 SGHDN, CDR2 FVKESK. Trimming took off 3 bases at V and 9 bases at J, with 21 bases between the two ends. The CDR3 runs to 15 residues. The assay was immunoSEQ multiplex PCR, and TCRdb's table has in-frame clones only and misses some. The data contain about 69,000 clones, about 91% of them seen just once; the ten biggest clones take up roughly 0.29%. The sequencing used CD4+ T cells from peripheral blood mononuclear cells, collected in the third trimester of pregnancy. This chain joins TRBV14 and TRBJ2-7, with unresolved D. The sequence derives from a female donor in good health, enrolled as a control in a pregnancy study. In DNA form, the CDR3 reads TGTGCCAGCAGCCAGGCGCAGCTCTTAACTACGACGCAGTACTTC. This codes for CASSQAQLLTTTQYF.